What follows is one T cell receptor beta chain and its context. Sequencing used immunoSEQ multiplex PCR; TCRdb keeps in-frame clones, though not all of them. The sample lists roughly 58,000 clones; 65% to 85% were seen once. The study drew participants aged about 18 to 89 years from some 24 US areas. Someone with COVID-19 had been met by exposed participants within 2 weeks before study entry. The source of the sample is a study of blood T cell repertoires in COVID-19. At the level of the study: Collection of acute and convalescent COVID-19 samples took place in the United States, Italy and Spain. In each case, the material was cDNA or gDNA derived from T cells, B-cell-depleted T cells, or PBMCs.

CDR3 length: 11 residues. With 4 bases removed from V and 11 bases from J, the gap between germline ends came to 8 bases. The sequence was obtained from a woman aged 55-70 years who had been exposed to COVID-19. Specimen: PBMCs or T cells enriched from blood (not recorded which). J is TRBJ2-2 and V is TRBV23-1; D remains unclear. TRBV23-1 is recorded as an ORF, its role being uncertain. The CDR3 bases are TGCGCCAGCAGTCGAAACATTGAGCTGTTTTTT. Its protein product is CASSRNIELFF.